These 20 T cell receptor beta chains were sequenced from one sample in a study of blood T cell repertoires in COVID-19. TCRdb's table, derived via immunoSEQ multiplex PCR, lists solely in-frame clones and lacks some. The sample carries over 150,000 clones, about 86% recorded once. What was sequenced was peripheral blood. These receptors were collected from a man in his forties or fifties with active or convalescent COVID-19.

The CDR3 protein is CASSLRQGGGRLAKNIQYF. The DNA of the CDR3 is TGCGCCAGCAGCTTACGACAGGGGGGTGGTAGACTAGCCAAAAACATTCAGTACTTC. This chain joins TRBV5-1 and TRBJ2-4; TRBD1 matches 9 bases. V was clipped by 2 bases and J by 0 bases; unmatched bases: 12. CDR1 is SGHRS, CDR2 YFSETQ, per germline. The CDR3 has 19 amino acids. The full variable domain, in which reference TRBV5-1 and TRBJ2-4 provide the parts outside the CDR3, is KAGVTQTPRYLIKTRGQQVTLSCSPISGHRSVSWYQQTPGQGLQFLFEYFSETQRNKGNFPGRFSGRQFSNSRSEMNVSTLELGDSALYLCASSLRQGGGRLAKNIQYFGAGTRLSVL.

The V and J genes are TRBV7-2 and TRBJ2-1; TRBD2 is a possible D gene (6 bases). This CDR3 has 13 residues. Trimming stripped 5 bases from V and 6 bases from J, with 11 bases between. Per germline, CDR1 SGHTA and CDR2 FQGNSA. The CDR3 DNA reads TGTGCCAGCAGCCTGGCGGGGCTCAATGAGCAGTTCTTC. This gives the protein CASSLAGLNEQFF.

The gene calls are TRBV19 and TRBJ1-6; D is unresolved. Germline CDR1 and CDR2: LNHDA and SQIVND (reference sequence). The CDR3 spans 12 residues. Trimming took off 7 bases at V and 11 bases at J, with 12 bases between the two ends. CDR3 DNA sequence: TGTGCCAGTACGACCGGCGGGCCACCCCTCCACTTT. It yields the protein CASTTGGPPLHF. The whole variable domain, filled in from reference TRBV19 and TRBJ1-6, reads DGGITQSPKYLFRKEGQNVTLSCEQNLNHDAMYWYRQDPGQGLRLIYYSQIVNDFQKGDIAEGYSVSREKKESFPLTVTSAQKNPTAFYLCASTTGGPPLHFGNGTRLTVT.

The CDR3 region is CASSPTTSGSGNTQYF. CDR3 sequence (DNA): TGTGCCAGCAGCCCTACGACTAGCGGGAGTGGAAATACGCAGTATTTT. The J gene is TRBJ2-3, the V gene TRBV7-2, with 12 positions matching TRBD2. The germline V gene encodes CDR1 SGHTA and CDR2 FQGNSA. CDR3 length: 16 amino acids. V gave up 5 bases and J gave up 7 bases; unmatched junction bases: 10.

V is TRBV24-1 and J is TRBJ2-2, with 9 bases fitting TRBD1. Germline CDR1 reads KGHDR; CDR2 reads SFDVKD. There are 16 residues in the CDR3. J gave up 5 bases and V 10 bases, and 13 bases lay outside the gene matches. CDR3 DNA: TGTGCCACAAGTCGACCGACAGGGGGTAGGACCGGGGAGCTGTTTTTT. The encoded protein is CATSRPTGGRTGELFF.

This sequence joins TRBV5-4 and TRBJ2-1; 7 bases map to TRBD2. Germline V gene sequence: CDR1 SGHNT, CDR2 YYREEE (reference sequence). Trimming cost V 2 bases and J 15 bases; bases outside gene matches: 14. The CDR3 is made up of 14 amino acids. CDR3 region: CASSFHTEAGRSFF. In DNA, the CDR3 is TGTGCCAGCAGCTTTCATACCGAAGCGGGAAGGTCGTTCTTC. Full variable domain (missing parts from reference TRBV5-4 and TRBJ2-1): ETGVTQSPTHLIKTRGQQVTLRCSSQSGHNTVSWYQQALGQGPQFIFQYYREEENGRGNFPPRFSGLQFPNYSSELNVNALELDDSALYLCASSFHTEAGRSFFGPGTRLTVL.

This chain connects TRBV5-5 to TRBJ1-2, with 8 bases fitting TRBD1. The CDR3 contains 17 residues. V shed 0 bases, J shed 8 bases, and the junction held 15 bases outside the gene matches. The germline V gene has CDR1 SGHKS and CDR2 YYEKEE (reference sequence). CDR3 in amino acids: CASSLATPRDRGSGYTF. As DNA, the CDR3 is TGTGCCAGCAGCTTGGCAACCCCCCGAGACAGGGGTTCCGGCTACACCTTC. The variable domain in full, with the rest retrieved from reference TRBV5-5 and TRBJ1-2, is DAGVTQSPTHLIKTRGQQVTLRCSPISGHKSVSWYQQVLGQGPQFIFQYYEKEERGRGNFPDRFSARQFPNYSSELNVNALLLGDSALYLCASSLATPRDRGSGYTFGSGTRLTVV.

The chain links TRBV4-3 to TRBJ2-3; 10 bases agree with TRBD2. The CDR3 runs to 16 residues. Germline-derived CDR1 and CDR2 are LGHNA and YSLEER. V lost 1 base, J lost 7 bases, and 8 bases stayed unmatched. The CDR3 is CASSQASGGASNTQYF. CDR3 sequence (DNA): TGCGCCAGCAGCCAAGCGAGCGGGGGGGCCTCGAATACGCAGTATTTT.

V gene TRBV5-4 combines with J gene TRBJ2-2, with TRBD2 matching over 9 bases. Germline trimming cut 4 bases from V and 3 bases from J; bases unmatched to any gene: 4. CDR3 length: 15 residues. Germline CDR1 reads SGHNT; CDR2 reads YYREEE (reference sequence). CDR3 region: CASSGRGGDTGELFF. CDR3 nucleotide sequence: TGTGCCAGCAGCGGACGCGGGGGGGACACCGGGGAGCTGTTTTTT.

As for this clone: A much bigger clone sits one base away, suggesting this may be a read error. The V and J genes are TRBV21-1 and TRBJ2-2; TRBD2 was called by the table and not checked on the DNA. TRBV21-1 is annotated as a pseudogene. The CDR3 is 20 residues long. CDR3 loop: CASSTSRDSRGGWGTGELFF. The CDR3 DNA sequence: TGTGCCAGCAGCACCTCCCGGGACTCGCGGGGGGGTTGGGGCACCGGGGAGCTGTTTTTT.

This rearrangement joins TRBV7-2 to TRBJ1-2; D uncertain. The CDR3 runs 12 residues. Germline V gene lookup returns CDR1 SGHTA and CDR2 FQGNSA. V was cut by 5 bases and J by 7 bases, with 11 bases left in between. The CDR3 region is CASSPAVGGYTF. The CDR3 bases are TGTGCCAGCAGCCCCGCGGTCGGTGGCTACACCTTC.

The J gene is TRBJ1-1, the V gene TRBV7-2; D is perhaps TRBD1 (6 bases). The CDR3 consists of 15 residues. V lost 1 base and J lost 1, with 10 bases in between. CDR1 and CDR2 (germline): SGHTA, FQGNSA. CDR3 loop: CASSLGTGWNTEAFF. The CDR3 DNA reads as TGTGCCAGCAGCTTAGGAACAGGGTGGAACACTGAAGCTTTCTTT.

The chain recombines TRBV7-3 with TRBJ1-6; 7 nucleotides agree with TRBD1. Germline lookup yields CDR1 SGHTA and CDR2 FQGTGA. Trimming took 5 bases from V and 5 from J; bases not matched to a gene: 6. The CDR3 is 15 amino acids. DNA of the CDR3: TGTGCCAGCAGCCTCGAGACAGGGAATAATTCACCCCTCCACTTT. Translating gives CASSLETGNNSPLHF. Full variable domain (rest looked up from reference TRBV7-3 and TRBJ1-6): GAGVSQTPSNKVTEKGKYVELRCDPISGHTALYWYRQSLGQGPEFLIYFQGTGAADDSGLPNDRFFAVRPEGSVSTLKIQRTERGDSAVYLCASSLETGNNSPLHFGNGTRLTVT.

The gene calls are TRBV19 and TRBJ2-7; a possible D gene is TRBD1 (5 bases). Germline V gene sequence: CDR1 LNHDA, CDR2 SQIVND (reference sequence). V was clipped by 4 bases and J by 5 bases, with 12 bases between them. The length of the CDR3 is 13 residues. The CDR3 loop is CASSRLQGNEQYF. DNA of the CDR3: TGTGCCAGTAGTAGGTTGCAGGGAAACGAGCAGTACTTC.

V gene TRBV19 combines with J gene TRBJ1-2; D is unresolved. V lost 3 bases, J lost 7 bases, and 12 bases lay in between. The germline CDR1 and CDR2 sequences are LNHDA and SQIVND (reference sequence). The CDR3 spans 13 residues. In DNA, the CDR3 is TGTGCCAGTAGTATCAATCCGGTAATTGGCTACACCTTC. This encodes CASSINPVIGYTF. Variable domain in full (rest from reference TRBV19 and TRBJ1-2): DGGITQSPKYLFRKEGQNVTLSCEQNLNHDAMYWYRQDPGQGLRLIYYSQIVNDFQKGDIAEGYSVSREKKESFPLTVTSAQKNPTAFYLCASSINPVIGYTFGSGTRLTVV.

The rearrangement links TRBV11-3 to TRBJ1-1; 10 nucleotides align to TRBD1. CDR1 is SGHNT and CDR2 is YENEEA in the germline V gene. The CDR3 has 15 residues. The junction had 4 bases not matched to a gene; V was cut back by 5 bases and J by 1 base. CDR3 DNA sequence: TGTGCCAGCAGCGGACGGGACAGGGGGAACACTGAAGCTTTCTTT. Protein sequence: CASSGRDRGNTEAFF.

V is TRBV19 and J is TRBJ1-5; D possibly corresponds to TRBD1 (6 bases). There are 13 residues in the CDR3. Trimming stripped 1 base from V and 9 bases from J, with 10 bases between. The germline V gene encodes CDR1 LNHDA and CDR2 SQIVND (reference sequence). DNA for the CDR3: TGTGCCAGTAGTATAGTGCAGGGGCGGCCCCAGCATTTT. This encodes CASSIVQGRPQHF.

The CDR3 nucleotides are TGCAGCGTTGATTCCGCGTTGGTAAATGAGCAGTTCTTC. Amino acids: CSVDSALVNEQFF. The chain links TRBV29-1 to TRBJ2-1; no clear D gene. V lost 3 bases and J lost 7, with 13 bases in between. Per the germline V gene, CDR1 is SQVTM and CDR2 is ANQGSEA. The CDR3 length is 13 residues.

The rearrangement uses TRBV9 and TRBJ2-2; the D gene is possibly TRBD2 (6 bases). Trimming removed 0 bases from V and 1 base from J, with 7 bases in between. The germline CDR1 and CDR2 sequences are SGDLS and YYNGEE. The CDR3 is made up of 15 amino acids. The CDR3 loop is CASSVVSGNTGELFF. The CDR3 DNA reads as TGTGCCAGCAGCGTAGTTAGCGGGAACACCGGGGAGCTGTTTTTT.

The genes are TRBV18 and TRBJ2-7, with TRBD1 identical over 8 bases. The V segment lost 6 bases and the J segment 0 bases; nucleotides outside the gene matches: 7. Germline V CDR1 and CDR2: KGHSH, LQKENI. This CDR3 is built from 15 residues. The CDR3 loop is CASSLRGQTSYEQYF. In DNA form, the CDR3 reads TGTGCCAGCTCCCTCAGGGGGCAGACCTCCTACGAGCAGTACTTC.